These T cell receptor beta chains were read from a single sample in a study of CD8+ T cells in alopecia areata. TCRdb's copy holds only in-frame clones and misses some; the assay was immunoSEQ multiplex PCR. This table holds about 120,000 clones, approximately 60% found once. The sample consisted of CD4+ T cells sorted from blood. Receptors originate from a human donor in good health. The CDR3 runs from the conserved cysteine through the conserved F or W. Fields, in order: clone size, V gene, J gene, D gene, CDR3 DNA, CDR3 protein. A D gene is named only where the DNA matches it firmly. Clone size is shown for a subset of rows, as once, few, many or a class of expanded clone.

>-|TRBV18|TRBJ2-3|-
TGTGCCAGCTTATCCGGGACCGTCACAGATACGCAGTATTTT
CASLSGTVTDTQYF
>-|TRBV5-1|TRBJ2-2|TRBD1
TGCGCCAGCAGCTTGGACTGGGACAGGGTGGCCGGGGAGCTGTTTTTT
CASSLDWDRVAGELFF
>-|TRBV9|TRBJ2-3|-
TGTGCCAGCAGCGTAGCTGGAGGCGGTGGGACAGATACGCAGTATTTT
CASSVAGGGGTDTQYF
>few|TRBV5-6|TRBJ2-3|TRBD2
TGTGCCAGCAGCCTAGCGGGGGTTAGCACAGATACGCAGTATTTT
CASSLAGVSTDTQYF
>-|TRBV19|TRBJ1-4|-
TGTGCCAGCACCAAGGGTGGGGCTAATGAAAAACTGTTTTTT
CASTKGGANEKLFF
>-|TRBV2|TRBJ2-7|TRBD1
TGTGCCAGCATGGGACAGGGGGACGAGCAGTACTTC
CASMGQGDEQYF
>-|TRBV5-4|TRBJ1-1|TRBD1
TGTGCCAGCAGGCGTCCGGGACAGGAAGCTTTCTTT
CASRRPGQEAFF
>-|TRBV29-1|TRBJ1-1|-
TGCAGCGTCCAACCTGGCCGGGGAAACACTGAAGCTTTCTTT
CSVQPGRGNTEAFF
>-|TRBV5-1|TRBJ2-7|-
TGCGCCAGCAGCCCCGCTAGCGCCTACGAGCAGTACTTC
CASSPASAYEQYF
>-|TRBV6-5|TRBJ2-5|TRBD1
TGTGCCAGCAGCCCCCCGGGACAGGGAAGAGAGACCCAGTACTTC
CASSPPGQGRETQYF
>-|TRBV27|TRBJ1-5|-
TGTGCCAGCAGTTTCTCCAATCAGCCCCAGCATTTT
CASSFSNQPQHF
>-|TRBV23-1|TRBJ2-5|-
TGCGCCAGCAGACCGCTGGAAATCCTCTCCCAAGAGACCCAGTACTTC
CASRPLEILSQETQYF
>few|TRBV29-1|TRBJ1-1|TRBD1
TGCAGCGTTGTGACAGGGGGCAGGAACACTGAAGCTTTCTTT
CSVVTGGRNTEAFF
>few|TRBV29-1|TRBJ1-4|-
TGCAGCGGCACAAACCGGGAGGGTGAAAAACTGTTTTTT
CSGTNREGEKLFF
>-|TRBV4-1|TRBJ2-6|-
TGCGCCAGCAGCCAAACGGGCAGGACCCGAAAACGGACTTTC
CASSQTGRTRKRTF
>-|TRBV30|TRBJ1-6|-
TGTGCCTGGAGTGTACAATACCCAGGGACTCTTTCACCCCTCCACTTT
CAWSVQYPGTLSPLHF
>-|TRBV18|TRBJ1-1|-
TGTGCCAGCTCACCCGGAGGGGCCTATCTGAACACTGAAGCTTTCTTT
CASSPGGAYLNTEAFF
>-|TRBV2|TRBJ2-6|TRBD1
TGTGCCAGCGGACAGGACTCTGGGGCCAACGTCCTGACTTTC
CASGQDSGANVLTF
>few|TRBV30|TRBJ1-1|-
TGTGCCTGGAGTGGGGTCACTGAAGCTTTCTTT
CAWSGVTEAFF
>-|TRBV11-2|TRBJ2-5|-
TGTGCCAGCAGCTATACCGGGACGCTGACTGAGACCCAGTACTTC
CASSYTGTLTETQYF
>-|TRBV5-1|TRBJ2-3|TRBD2
TGCGCCAGCAGCTCCTACGGGGGGGTCACAGATACGCAGTATTTT
CASSSYGGVTDTQYF
>-|TRBV29-1|TRBJ2-4|-
TGCAGCGTTGTGGCAGGGAGGATGGGAAACATTCAGTACTTC
CSVVAGRMGNIQYF
>few|TRBV7-2|TRBJ2-5|TRBD1
TGTGCCAGCAGCTTACCATGGACAGGGGTGAGGGAGACCCAGTACTTC
CASSLPWTGVRETQYF
>-|TRBV27|TRBJ1-5|-
TGTGCCAGCAGCCTCAATGTCAATCAGCCCCAGCATTTT
CASSLNVNQPQHF
>few|TRBV29-1|TRBJ2-5|-
TGCAGCGCCTCTCGGGGGCTCCAAGAGACCCAGTACTTC
CSASRGLQETQYF
>-|TRBV10-2|TRBJ2-1|TRBD2
TGCGCCAGCAGGGTTAGGCGGGGGGAGTACAATGAGCAGTTCTTC
CASRVRRGEYNEQFF
>few|TRBV14|TRBJ2-7|-
TGTGCCAGCAGCCAAGGACGGCTTTCCTACGAGCAGTACTTC
CASSQGRLSYEQYF
>once|TRBV12-5|TRBJ2-7|TRBD1
TGTGCTAGTGGTCCTGACAGGGGAGATCTGGAGCAGTACTTC
CASGPDRGDLEQYF
>-|TRBV5-4|TRBJ2-5|-
TGTGCCAGCAGCTTGCGGCAGTACCTGGGGGTAGAGACCCAGTACTTC
CASSLRQYLGVETQYF
>-|TRBV7-2|TRBJ2-5|-
TGTGCCAGCAGCTTTTATGGGGAGACCCAGTACTTC
CASSFYGETQYF
>-|TRBV5-1|TRBJ1-1|-
TGCGCCAGCAGCTTGGCCGGAGGGAGGGTCAACACTGAAGCTTTCTTT
CASSLAGGRVNTEAFF
>-|TRBV2|TRBJ2-4|TRBD1
TGTGCCAGCACTGGGGACAGCAGAGTTCAGTACTTC
CASTGDSRVQYF
>-|TRBV6-5|TRBJ1-2|-
TGTGCCAGCAGTTACTCGGGCGGGGACGCTAACTATGGCTACACCTTC
CASSYSGGDANYGYTF
>few|TRBV14|TRBJ1-4|-
TGTGCCAGCCGGGGGTCAACTAATGAAAAACTGTTTTTT
CASRGSTNEKLFF
>once|TRBV29-1|TRBJ2-3|TRBD1
TGCAGCGTTGATGTGAGACAGGGACCAGATACGCAGTATTTT
CSVDVRQGPDTQYF
>-|TRBV28|TRBJ2-2|-
TGTGCCAGCATCCTCGGGCCGGGTTACGGGGAGCTGTTTTTT
CASILGPGYGELFF
>-|TRBV7-9|TRBJ1-6|-
TGTGCCAGCACCATTGCTGGGGGATCACCCCTCCACTTT
CASTIAGGSPLHF
>-|TRBV11-2|TRBJ2-5|-
TGTGCCAGCAGCCCCTTTAGTATGCTATTAGAGACCCAGTACTTC
CASSPFSMLLETQYF
>-|TRBV5-1|TRBJ1-5|-
TGCGCCAGCAGCCTGGACGGTAGCAATCAGCCCCAGCATTTT
CASSLDGSNQPQHF
>-|TRBV20-1|TRBJ1-1|-
TGCAGTGCTTGGGGGAACACTGAAGCTTTCTTT
CSAWGNTEAFF
>-|TRBV27|TRBJ1-1|-
TGTGCCAGCAGTTCCCCACCCAGTTATGAAGCTTTCTTT
CASSSPPSYEAFF
>-|TRBV5-6|TRBJ2-7|-
TGTGCCAGCAGCTCCCGGGACTTATTCGAGCAGTACTTC
CASSSRDLFEQYF
>few|TRBV29-1|TRBJ2-2|TRBD1
TGCAGCGGGACAGGGGTGTTCACCGGGGAGCTGTTTTTT
CSGTGVFTGELFF
>-|TRBV5-4|TRBJ2-4|TRBD1
TGTGCCAGCAGCTTGCCGGGACAGGGGGGCAAAAACATTCAGTACTTC
CASSLPGQGGKNIQYF
>-|TRBV5-1|TRBJ1-2|-
TGCGCCAGCAGCCATGACGGTACCTATGGCTACACCTTC
CASSHDGTYGYTF
>-|TRBV5-6|TRBJ2-5|-
TGTGCCAGCAGCTTTAGAGAGACCCAGTACTTC
CASSFRETQYF
>-|TRBV30|TRBJ1-5|TRBD1
TGTGCCTGGAGTACCGGGACAGGGGGCAATCAGCCCCAGCATTTT
CAWSTGTGGNQPQHF
>-|TRBV5-6|TRBJ1-2|-
TGTGCCAGCAGCTCCGACGGAAGGCCGAACTATGGCTACACCTTC
CASSSDGRPNYGYTF
>-|TRBV29-1|TRBJ1-1|-
TGCAGCGCCATCCGGGACCCCGACACTGAAGCTTTCTTT
CSAIRDPDTEAFF
>-|TRBV5-5|TRBJ1-5|-
TGCGCCAGCAGCTCGGTGAGGGGCGACAATCAGCCCCAGCATTTT
CASSSVRGDNQPQHF
>-|TRBV2|TRBJ1-2|-
TGTGCCAGCAGTGATGATTCAGGGGGCTACACCTTC
CASSDDSGGYTF
>few|TRBV29-1|TRBJ2-5|-
TGCAGCGTTGGACAGGTTGGGGAGACCCAGTACTTC
CSVGQVGETQYF
>-|TRBV5-4|TRBJ2-3|-
TGTGCCAGCAGCCCGTCGGGATACACAGATACGCAGTATTTT
CASSPSGYTDTQYF
>-|TRBV2|TRBJ2-5|TRBD2
TGTGCCAGCAGTGACGGGCGGAATCGCGGGGGGGCGTGGACCCAGTACTTC
CASSDGRNRGGAWTQYF